This is a list of T cell receptor beta chains from one sample in a study of shared clonotypes between healthy human individuals. TCRdb's table, derived via immunoSEQ multiplex PCR, lists solely in-frame clones and lacks some. The data show under 600,000 clones, around 76% seen once. The sample consisted of PBMCs. The origin of the receptors is a woman aged 40 to 50 in good health. Some clones in this sample may be carry-over from other donors' samples. CDR3s include the opening cysteine and the closing phenylalanine or tryptophan. D genes are given only for firm matches. Size values are once, few and many counts, or a class for expanded clones, and some rows have none.

J gene | D gene | clone size | V gene | CDR3 DNA | CDR3 protein
TRBJ2-5 | TRBD1 | NA | TRBV5-8 | TGTGCCAGCAGCTTATCACAGGGGGCCGAGGGGGAGACCCAGTACTTC | CASSLSQGAEGETQYF
TRBJ2-7 | TRBD2 | NA | TRBV28 | TGTGCCAGCAGTTCCTCGAGCGGGAGCTCCTACGAGCAGTACTTC | CASSSSSGSSYEQYF
TRBJ2-1 | TRBD2 | NA | TRBV30 | TGTGCCTGGAGGATCGGCCAGACTAGCCGCAATGAGCAGTTCTTC | CAWRIGQTSRNEQFF
TRBJ1-6 | NA | NA | TRBV25-1 | TGTGCCAGCAGGGTCACTGCTTATAATTCACCCCTCCACTTT | CASRVTAYNSPLHF
TRBJ1-1 | NA | many | TRBV18 | TGTGCCAGCTCACCCGTTACGGGGAAAGCTTTCTTT | CASSPVTGKAFF
TRBJ2-5 | NA | NA | TRBV6-6 | TGTGCCAGCAGTTACCAACCTGGGGAGACCCAGTACTTC | CASSYQPGETQYF
TRBJ1-1 | NA | NA | TRBV6-6 | TGTGCCAGCAGGAAACGAGGGGTTGAAGCTTTCTTT | CASRKRGVEAFF
TRBJ1-3 | NA | NA | TRBV25-1 | TGTGCCAGCACCCCACCTCCGGGCTCTGGAAACACCATATATTTT | CASTPPPGSGNTIYF
TRBJ1-5 | NA | NA | TRBV6-5 | TGTGCCAGCAGTTACGGGGGGGCAGCTCAGCCCCAGCATTTT | CASSYGGAAQPQHF
TRBJ2-1 | TRBD2 | few | TRBV27 | TGTGCCAGCAGCACGTCACTAGCGGCTTCCTACAATGAGCAGTTCTTC | CASSTSLAASYNEQFF